A single sample gave rise to the 11 T cell receptor beta chains below, sequenced in a study of blood T cells in healthy people across ages. A J-beta primer mix and a sample-barcoded 5' primer were used in a second PCR of roughly 7 to 12 cycles. MiXCR, applied by TCRdb to the 5' RACE reads, yields one record per CDR3 protein. Of roughly 560,000 distinct CDR3 sequences detected, 24% appear once; the ten largest clones hold roughly 9.4%. These same data were also listed under a study on T cells of mothers and their children.

The sample was blood. All receptors derive from a boy between 10 and 17 years old in good health.

The rearrangement links TRBV4-3 to TRBJ2-2; no reliable D call. CDR1 and CDR2 (germline): LGHNA, YSLEER. V was trimmed by 4 bases and J by 0 bases, leaving 12 bases between them. This CDR3 region has 16 residues. CDR3 sequence: CASSPHYRPNTGELFF. DNA for the CDR3: TGCGCCAGCAGCCCTCATTACCGACCGAACACCGGGGAGCTGTTTTTT.

This clonotype appeared a few times. The chain uses TRBV6-6 and TRBJ2-1; 7 bases line up with TRBD2. V dropped 0 bases and J dropped 10; count of bases not matched to a gene: 12. Germline V lookup: CDR1 MNHNY, CDR2 SVGAGI (reference sequence). This CDR3 is built from 16 residues. The CDR3 loop reads CASSYSGGDLSGEQFF. The CDR3 DNA is TGTGCCAGCAGTTACTCGGGGGGGGACCTTTCTGGAGAGCAGTTCTTC.

This clonotype was counted at least ten times. This rearrangement joins TRBV7-9 to TRBJ1-4; no clear D gene. Germline CDR1 reads SEHNR; CDR2 reads FQNEAQ (reference sequence). The V gene lost 6 bases and the J gene lost 0 bases, with 8 bases spanning the gap. The CDR3 loop spans 14 amino acids. DNA for the CDR3: TGTGCCAGCAGTTTCACTTCAACTAATGAAAAACTGTTTTTT. Protein sequence: CASSFTSTNEKLFF. The full variable domain, with the rest looked up from reference TRBV7-9 and TRBJ1-4, is DTGVSQNPRHKITKRGQNVTFRCDPISEHNRLYWYRQTLGQGPEFLTYFQNEAQLEKSRLLSDRFSAERPKGSFSTLEIQRTEQGDSAMYLCASSFTSTNEKLFFGSGTQLSVL.

This chain connects TRBV5-5 to TRBJ2-3; D may be TRBD2 (5 bases). The V gene's germline CDR1 is SGHKS and CDR2 YYEKEE (reference sequence). The CDR3 covers 14 residues. V was clipped by 3 bases and J by 4 bases, with 12 bases between them. In nucleotides, the CDR3 is TGTGCCAGCAGCTCTGGACTTACCGCAGATACGCAGTATTTT. It translates to CASSSGLTADTQYF. The whole variable domain, remainder taken from reference TRBV5-5 and TRBJ2-3, is DAGVTQSPTHLIKTRGQQVTLRCSPISGHKSVSWYQQVLGQGPQFIFQYYEKEERGRGNFPDRFSARQFPNYSSELNVNALLLGDSALYLCASSSGLTADTQYFGPGTRLTVL.

The gene calls are TRBV7-2 and TRBJ2-5; no firm D call. The assigned J gene may be wrong: the sequence end matches TRBJ2-1 better. CDR3 length: 13 amino acids. CDR1 and CDR2 from the germline V gene are SGHTA and FQGNSA. The CDR3 DNA sequence: TGTGCCAGCAGCTTAACGGACCTCAATGAGCAGTTCTTC. It yields the protein CASSLTDLNEQFF.

This chain links TRBV10-3 with TRBJ2-1; 8 bases fit TRBD1. The V segment lost 4 bases and the J segment 2 bases; nucleotides outside the gene matches: 4. CDR3 length equals 15 residues. Germline CDR1 is ENHRY and CDR2 is SYGVKD. CDR3 bases: TGTGCCATCAGTGCCGGGACAGGAACCTACAATGAGCAGTTCTTC. Translating it yields CAISAGTGTYNEQFF.

The rearrangement links TRBV6-5 to TRBJ2-1; D possibly uses TRBD1 or TRBD2 (5 bases each). The CDR3 length is 14 residues. The ends were cut back, 5 bases at V and 8 bases at J, with 16 bases in the middle. Germline V gives CDR1 MNHEY, CDR2 SVGAGI. In DNA form, the CDR3 reads TGTGCCAGCAGTACTAGAGACGGGACCCATGAGCAGTTCTTC. Its protein product is CASSTRDGTHEQFF.

CDR3 region: CAMTLRGGAPDTQYF. In nucleotides, the CDR3 is TGTGCCATGACGTTAAGGGGGGGCGCCCCAGATACGCAGTATTTT. The genes are TRBV12-3 or TRBV12-4 and TRBJ2-3; weak D call: TRBD2 (7 bases). The CDR3 sequence is 15 residues long. V lost 10 bases and J 4 bases, leaving 21 bases between the germline ends.

In this sample, this clonotype turned up a few times. The genes are TRBV4-3 and TRBJ1-1, with D unclear. Trimming removed 3 bases from V and 1 base from J, with 12 bases in between. The germline V gene has CDR1 LGHNA and CDR2 YSLEER. The CDR3 runs 15 residues. In DNA, the CDR3 is TGCGCCAGCAGCCAGGGTCTGAACGGGAACACTGAAGCTTTCTTT. Amino acids: CASSQGLNGNTEAFF.

This chain joins TRBV4-3 and TRBJ2-3; TRBD2 might be the D (6 bases). The CDR3 sequence is 16 residues long. Trimming took off 0 bases at V and 2 bases at J, with 12 bases between the two ends. Per germline, CDR1 LGHNA and CDR2 YSLEER. The CDR3 sequence is CASSQEGSGVTDTQYF. CDR3 bases: TGCGCCAGCAGCCAAGAGGGTAGCGGAGTCACAGATACGCAGTATTTT.

In this sample, this clonotype turned up a few times. The chain has TRBV20-1 and TRBJ2-3; 12 nucleotides match TRBD2. The CDR3 has 13 amino acids. The J segment lost 9 bases and the V segment lost 3 bases, leaving 4 bases of the junction unmatched. CDR1 is DFQATT, CDR2 SNEGSKA, per germline (reference sequence). Here the CDR3 reads CSARLAGGRTQYF. The CDR3 nucleotides are TGCAGTGCTAGGCTAGCGGGGGGGCGGACGCAGTATTTT.